The 26 T cell receptor beta chains given below trace back to one sample, sequenced in a study of ipilimumab plus nivolumab after autologous stem cell transplantation. TCRdb's table, derived via immunoSEQ multiplex PCR, lists solely in-frame clones and lacks some. The profile covers around 84,000 clones, with 83% appearing a single time and approximately 2.2% taken by the ten largest. The sample was PBMCs, taken in a trial of ipilimumab plus nivolumab as post-transplant consolidation. Every receptor here comes from a male donor with diffuse large B-cell lymphoma.

The rearrangement uses TRBV7-2 and TRBJ2-7; 11 bases are shared with TRBD1. CDR3 length: 16 amino acids. Losses at the gene ends were 1 base for V and 4 bases for J; bases not matched to a gene: 6. Germline V gene sequence: CDR1 SGHTA, CDR2 FQGNSA. This CDR3 is CASSLVQDRGPYEQYF. The DNA for the CDR3 is TGTGCCAGCAGCTTAGTTCAGGACAGGGGGCCGTACGAGCAGTACTTC.

This clone was seen a few times. The rearrangement links TRBV18 to TRBJ2-3; 13 nucleotides line up with TRBD2. From germline, CDR1 is KGHSH and CDR2 LQKENI. J gave up 1 base and V 2 bases, and 6 bases lay outside the gene matches. The CDR3 is 18 residues long. CDR3 residues: CASSPRTSGGLRTDTQYF. The CDR3 bases are TGTGCCAGCTCACCAAGGACTAGCGGGGGCCTTCGCACAGATACGCAGTATTTT.

J is TRBJ2-5 and V is TRBV4-1; 9 positions match TRBD1. In germline, CDR1 is MGHRA, CDR2 YSYEKL. The V segment lost 4 bases and the J segment 2 bases; nucleotides outside the gene matches: 8. The CDR3 length is 16 residues. The CDR3 DNA reads TGCGCCAGCAGCCGGGGTGGACAGGGGATACAAGAGACCCAGTACTTC. Its translation is CASSRGGQGIQETQYF.

The chain carries TRBV5-6 and TRBJ1-4; no reliable D call. The CDR3 is made up of 12 amino acids. V dropped 2 bases and J dropped 5 bases, with 4 bases sitting between them. Germline CDR1 reads SGHDT; CDR2 reads YYEEEE. The CDR3 region has the DNA TGTGCCAGCAGCTTAGTGAATGAAAAACTGTTTTTT. Translation: CASSLVNEKLFF.

Only one count was recorded for this clone. The chain carries TRBV7-8 and TRBJ2-5, with 9 bases that match TRBD1. The germline V gene encodes CDR1 SGHVS and CDR2 FQNEAQ. The junction had 23 bases not matched to a gene; V was cut back by 4 bases and J by 5 bases. This CDR3 contains 20 residues. The CDR3 is CASSSNMLGQGWGKGETQYF. CDR3 DNA: TGTGCCAGCAGCTCCAATATGTTGGGACAGGGATGGGGCAAGGGGGAGACCCAGTACTTC.

The V and J genes are TRBV4-1 and TRBJ2-1; 7 bases align to TRBD2. The CDR3 covers 17 residues. In germline, CDR1 is MGHRA, CDR2 YSYEKL. V gave up 4 bases and J gave up 4 bases; unmatched junction bases: 13. CDR3 amino acids: CASSPSSGSGLYNEQFF. The CDR3 region has the DNA TGCGCCAGCAGCCCCTCATCGGGTAGCGGGTTGTACAATGAGCAGTTCTTC.

This chain uses TRBV9 with TRBJ2-7; D is ambiguous. This CDR3 region has 15 residues. V was shortened by 1 base and J by 3 bases, with 14 bases between the two germline ends. Germline values: CDR1 SGDLS, CDR2 YYNGEE. Here the CDR3 reads CASSVTKNSYYEQYF. CDR3 sequence (DNA): TGTGCCAGCAGCGTAACCAAAAATTCTTACTACGAGCAGTACTTC.

The chain links TRBV21-1 to TRBJ2-5; the D call in the table, TRBD2, was not verified against the DNA. TRBV21-1 is deemed a pseudogene. CDR3 length equals 18 residues. CDR3 sequence reads: CASSKAEFRGGSLETQYF. The CDR3 nucleotides read TGTGCCAGCAGCAAAGCGGAGTTCCGGGGGGGCAGCCTAGAGACCCAGTACTTC.

This chain joins TRBV4-1 and TRBJ2-5; a possible D gene is TRBD2 (6 bases). The CDR3 has 15 amino acids. Germline V gives CDR1 MGHRA, CDR2 YSYEKL. Trimming shortened V by 4 bases and J by 3 bases, and 15 bases separated the two germline ends. The CDR3 DNA is TGCGCCAGCAGCCTCAGGAGGGGCCTAGAAGAGACCCAGTACTTC. Protein sequence: CASSLRRGLEETQYF.

The CDR3 nucleotides read TGCAGCGAGCGGACAGGGAAAGAGACCCAGTACTTC. Translated: CSERTGKETQYF. The chain is built from TRBV29-1 and TRBJ2-5, with TRBD1 matching 8 bases. CDR1 is SQVTM, CDR2 ANQGSEA, per germline. The length of the CDR3 is 12 residues. The V segment lost 7 bases and the J segment 3 bases; nucleotides outside the gene matches: 4. Complete variable domain (other parts from reference TRBV29-1 and TRBJ2-5): SAVISQKPSRDICQRGTSLTIQCQVDSQVTMMFWYRQQPGQSLTLIATANQGSEATYESGFVIDKFPISRPNLTFSTLTVSNMSPEDSSIYLCSERTGKETQYFGPGTRLLVL.

The gene calls are TRBV7-9 and TRBJ2-3; no reliable D call. Trimming cost V 8 bases and J 2 bases, with 11 bases left between them. The germline V gene has CDR1 SEHNR and CDR2 FQNEAQ (reference sequence). This CDR3 has 13 amino acids. The CDR3 loop is CASLLDHTDTQYF. The CDR3 DNA reads as TGTGCCAGCCTCTTGGACCACACAGATACGCAGTATTTT.

V and J are TRBV4-3 and TRBJ2-1; 8 bases are shared with TRBD2. This CDR3 is built from 14 residues. The V segment lost 4 bases and the J segment 5 bases; nucleotides outside the gene matches: 4. The V gene's germline CDR1 is LGHNA and CDR2 YSLEER. The CDR3 DNA reads as TGCGCCAGCAGCCCGCCGGGGGGGAACAATGAGCAGTTCTTC. Residues: CASSPPGGNNEQFF.

The V and J genes are TRBV2 and TRBJ1-1; unclear D gene. CDR1 and CDR2 (germline): SNHLY, FYNNEI. There are 14 residues in the CDR3. V was shortened by 2 bases and J by 5 bases, with 12 bases between the two germline ends. CDR3 amino acids: CASSEYGRKTEAFF. Written as DNA, the CDR3 is TGTGCCAGCAGTGAATATGGCCGGAAGACTGAAGCTTTCTTT.

This clone was detected only once. The chain links TRBV5-1 to TRBJ2-3; TRBD2 matches at 9 bases. The junction had 6 bases not matched to a gene; V was cut back by 0 bases and J by 4 bases. The CDR3 has 16 amino acids. The germline V gene encodes CDR1 SGHRS and CDR2 YFSETQ. CDR3 bases: TGCGCCAGCAGCTTGGCCCTTAGCGGGGGATCAGATACGCAGTATTTT. This codes for CASSLALSGGSDTQYF.

The rearrangement uses TRBV5-1 and TRBJ2-3; D is ambiguous. The V end lost 1 base, the J end lost 4 bases, and 13 bases lay between the germline ends. Germline V gives CDR1 SGHRS, CDR2 YFSETQ. This CDR3 has 15 amino acids. CDR3 DNA sequence: TGCGCCAGCAGCTTGAACAACCCCGGTCCAGATACGCAGTATTTT. Translation gives CASSLNNPGPDTQYF.

The chain links TRBV5-6 to TRBJ1-2; D ambiguous. CDR1 and CDR2 from the germline V gene are SGHDT and YYEEEE. The CDR3 is made up of 14 amino acids. V was clipped by 0 bases and J by 2 bases, with 8 bases between them. Written as DNA, the CDR3 is TGTGCCAGCAGCTTGGGCAGGCTGAACTATGGCTACACCTTC. Its translation: CASSLGRLNYGYTF.

The V gene is TRBV27, the J gene TRBJ1-5; the D gene is possibly TRBD1 (6 bases). CDR3 length equals 14 residues. Trimming took off 6 bases at V and 4 bases at J, with 13 bases between the two ends. From germline, CDR1 is MNHEY and CDR2 SMNVEV (reference sequence). The CDR3 DNA follows: TGTGCCAGCAGGGACCCCAGGGGTAATCAGCCCCAGCATTTT. This codes for CASRDPRGNQPQHF.

The gene calls are TRBV10-3 and TRBJ1-1, with 9 bases aligning to TRBD1. The CDR3 spans 13 residues. Germline V gene data show CDR1 as ENHRY and CDR2 as SYGVKD. V shed 4 bases and J 5 bases; nucleotides not matched to a gene: 2. DNA for the CDR3: TGTGCCATCAGTGGGACAGGGGAAACTGAAGCTTTCTTT. Its protein is CAISGTGETEAFF.

The V call is TRBV6-6, the J call TRBJ2-7; weak D call: TRBD2 (5 bases). There are 14 residues in the CDR3. Trimming cost V 5 bases and J 5 bases, with 16 bases left between them. The germline V gene encodes CDR1 MNHNY and CDR2 SVGAGI (reference sequence). CDR3 region: CASSPDIRGNEQYF. For the CDR3, the DNA is TGTGCCAGCAGTCCTGATATACGGGGTAACGAGCAGTACTTC.

The rearrangement uses TRBV4-1 and TRBJ2-7; no clear D gene. The CDR3 totals 16 residues. CDR1 and CDR2 from the germline V gene are MGHRA and YSYEKL. Trimming shortened V by 2 bases and J by 1 base, and 15 bases separated the two germline ends. CDR3 loop: CASSQILDGASYEQYF. The CDR3 DNA follows: TGCGCCAGCAGCCAAATTCTGGACGGTGCTTCCTACGAGCAGTACTTC.

CDR3 nucleotide sequence: TGCGCCAGCAGTCCTACTAGACCAGGCCGCTACACCTTC. Protein sequence: CASSPTRPGRYTF. The chain recombines TRBV4-1 with TRBJ1-2, with D unresolved. Per germline, CDR1 MGHRA and CDR2 YSYEKL. Between the trimmed V and J ends, which lost 6 bases and 9 bases, there was a span of 17 bases. This CDR3 has 13 residues.

The chain couples TRBV30 to TRBJ1-2; D unresolved. The germline CDR1 and CDR2 sequences are GTSNPN and SVGIG (reference sequence). The CDR3 length is 12 residues. V was trimmed by 3 bases and J by 0 bases, leaving 5 bases between them. The CDR3 DNA reads TGTGCCTGGAGGCCCGCTAACTATGGCTACACCTTC. It is translated as CAWRPANYGYTF.

The chain combines TRBV7-3 with TRBJ2-3; weak D call: TRBD2 (6 bases). Trimming pared 2 bases from V and 5 bases from J, leaving 11 bases between. This CDR3 is built from 14 residues. From germline, CDR1 is SGHTA and CDR2 FQGTGA. The CDR3 loop reads CASSLGGSVDTQYF. CDR3 in DNA: TGTGCCAGCAGCTTAGGGGGGTCGGTAGATACGCAGTATTTT.

The sample holds one count of this clone. The chain carries TRBV10-2 and TRBJ2-2; D call uncertain. Germline V gene lookup returns CDR1 WSHSY and CDR2 SAAADI. The V end lost 6 bases, the J end lost 5 bases, and 13 bases lay between the germline ends. The CDR3 is made up of 14 amino acids. The DNA of the CDR3 is TGCGCCAGCAGGGCGGCAGGACGGACCGGGGAGCTGTTTTTT. Translating it yields CASRAAGRTGELFF.

The chain uses TRBV29-1 and TRBJ2-5; 7 bases align to TRBD2. Germline V gene lookup returns CDR1 SQVTM and CDR2 ANQGSEA. This CDR3 has 14 amino acids. The trim removed 3 bases at V and 2 bases at J, leaving 6 bases unmatched. The CDR3 region is CSVDLAGEQETQYF. CDR3 bases: TGCAGCGTTGATCTCGCGGGGGAACAAGAGACCCAGTACTTC.

The J gene is TRBJ1-5, the V gene TRBV27; the D is unclear. With 7 bases removed from V and 9 bases from J, the gap between germline ends came to 13 bases. Germline lookup yields CDR1 MNHEY and CDR2 SMNVEV (reference sequence). CDR3 length equals 12 residues. In nucleotides, the CDR3 is TGTGCCAGCAATCGACGATCAGGGCCCCAGCATTTT. Its translation: CASNRRSGPQHF.